This T cell receptor beta chain was recorded in a study of shared clonotypes between healthy human individuals. Study at large: Every donor yielded three CD4 naive, three CD4 memory, two CD8 naive and one CD8 memory plate. Study conclusions and caveats: The study's rarefaction showed incomplete sorted-subset sequencing despite large depth.

Germline V gives CDR1 SNHLY, CDR2 FYNNEI. V dropped 5 bases and J dropped 9 bases, with 20 bases sitting between them. The CDR3 sequence is 15 residues long. On this clone itself: No antigen is known for it.

This was a deep-level run. The data were produced by immunoSEQ multiplex PCR, yet TCRdb's version contains in-frame clones alone and is incomplete. The table records 190,000 or so clones, 66% of them present only once. This receptor was taken from a man aged 25 to 45 in good health. The specimen sequenced was memory CD4+ T cells sorted from blood. Stated subset: CD45RA-negative fraction. The chain couples TRBV2 to TRBJ2-1; D is ambiguous. CDR3 amino acids: CASSWVDGVAGEQFF. In DNA form, the CDR3 reads TGTGCCAGCAGTTGGGTCGACGGTGTAGCTGGTGAGCAGTTCTTC.